This T cell receptor (beta chain) stems from a study of blood T cells in healthy people across ages. Every donor provided around 9.5 milliliters of peripheral blood. Then a second PCR, running roughly 7 to 11 cycles, was carried out with a sample-barcoded 5' primer and a J-beta primer mix. Via MiXCR, TCRdb re-called the 5' RACE reads, giving one row per CDR3 protein. The sample has 750,000 or so distinct CDR3 sequences; around 25% are singletons. CDR3 length: 15 amino acids. The germline V and J ends were trimmed by 3 bases and 1 base, with 10 bases remaining between them. Germline V gene sequence: CDR1 LNHDA, CDR2 SQIVND (reference sequence). These data were likewise used in another study, on T cells of mothers and their children.

The material sequenced was blood. The receptor comes from a boy aged 5-17 years in good health. The chain joins TRBV19 to TRBJ1-5; D uncertain. CDR3 bases: TGTGCCAGTAGTATTAGCGGAGGGAGCAATCAGCCCCAGCATTTT. This sequence encodes CASSISGGSNQPQHF. Full variable domain (rest looked up from reference TRBV19 and TRBJ1-5): DGGITQSPKYLFRKEGQNVTLSCEQNLNHDAMYWYRQDPGQGLRLIYYSQIVNDFQKGDIAEGYSVSREKKESFPLTVTSAQKNPTAFYLCASSISGGSNQPQHFGDGTRLSIL.